This entry features one T cell receptor beta chain sequence. The antigen is unknown. This sample is drawn from a study of T cell responses to AZD1222 COVID-19 vaccine. Clones were sequenced by immunoSEQ multiplex PCR, and TCRdb holds only the in-frame ones, with some missing. The sample lists 90,000 to 120,000 clones; over 80% were seen once. CDR1 is SNHLY, CDR2 FYNNEI, per germline. The CDR3 spans 14 residues. V was clipped by 6 bases and J by 3 bases, with 15 bases between them. Whole-study findings and limits: Without day 14 samples, only post-peak T cell repertoires were studied. With dominance at 160-218 and 743-854, vaccine-associated CD4 TCRs spanned spike. Compared with day 0, the breadth and depth of the Spike-specific TCR repertoire rose significantly after two doses of AZD1222. There were mostly white British donors and more females than males, and clonal diversity was possibly underestimated.

The specimen comprised peripheral blood, sampled 28 days after the second AZD1222 dose. The clonotype comes from an adult who received the AZD1222 COVID-19 vaccine. The chain links TRBV2 to TRBJ2-7, with no clear D. DNA of the CDR3: TGTGCCAGCAGATCGTGGGATCTTAACTACGAGCAGTACTTC. This translates into CASRSWDLNYEQYF.